This T cell receptor (beta chain) stems from a study of blood T cell repertoires in COVID-19. Germline V lookup: CDR1 KGHSH, CDR2 LQKENI. This CDR3 is 12 amino acids long. Trimming pared 3 bases from V and 8 bases from J, leaving 10 bases between. Libraries were prepared by immunoSEQ multiplex PCR; TCRdb keeps only in-frame clonotypes and omits some of them. The table has tens of thousands of clones, 75% to 90% seen once; the top ten hold about 15%. The chain uses TRBV18 and TRBJ1-2; perhaps TRBD1 as D (6 bases). This TCR was sampled from a male donor with acute or convalescent COVID-19. Sequencing was carried out using peripheral blood. Here the CDR3 DNA reads TGTGCCAGCTCACCCGGGACACAGGGCTACACCTTC. Protein sequence: CASSPGTQGYTF.